These 6 T cell receptor beta chains were all obtained from the same sample, sequenced in a study of shared clonotypes between healthy human individuals. Using immunoSEQ multiplex PCR, the repertoire was profiled, and TCRdb retains in-frame clones only, with some absent. The data hold about 2.1 million clones, with about 93% observed a single time. Terminally differentiated effector memory CD45RA+ cells were left out of the naive CD8 fraction, which was CD45RO-negative and positively selected for CCR7. The material sequenced was naive CD8+ T cells from PBMCs. All receptors derive from a man aged 18 to 30 in good health. Some clones in this sample may be carry-over from other donors' samples.

This clone occurred once. V and J are TRBV27 and TRBJ2-1, with a possible D match to TRBD1 (6 bases). The CDR3 covers 15 residues. Trimming removed 5 bases at V and 0 bases at J, with 11 bases between. Germline lookup yields CDR1 MNHEY and CDR2 SMNVEV (reference sequence). The CDR3 nucleotides are TGTGCCAGCAGTGCTCAGGGGCACTCCTACAATGAGCAGTTCTTC. Protein sequence: CASSAQGHSYNEQFF.

This chain joins TRBV27 and TRBJ2-1, with TRBD2 matching over 8 bases. Germline V gene data show CDR1 as MNHEY and CDR2 as SMNVEV (reference sequence). The CDR3 length is 13 residues. Trimming removed 7 bases from V and 6 bases from J; junction bases left unmatched: 5. The CDR3, as DNA: TGTGCCAGCACCCAGCTAGCGGGCAATGAGCAGTTCTTC. It codes for CASTQLAGNEQFF.

V usage is TRBV6-5 and J usage is TRBJ2-1, with 8 bases fitting TRBD2. The CDR3 extends over 14 amino acids. Germline CDR1 is MNHEY and CDR2 is SVGAGI. The ends lost 6 bases at V and 10 bases at J; junction bases unmatched: 11. In DNA, the CDR3 is TGTGCCAGCAGCCCCGGGGGGGGGTACTTAGAGCAGTTCTTC. This encodes CASSPGGGYLEQFF.

The chain couples TRBV7-8 to TRBJ2-1; TRBD2 agrees at 10 bases. The germline gives CDR1 SGHVS, CDR2 FQNEAQ. The CDR3 is made up of 16 amino acids. V trimming: 1 base; J trimming: 7 bases; junction bases outside the gene matches: 7. The CDR3 spells CASSLGASGSLNEQFF. As DNA, the CDR3 is TGTGCCAGCAGCTTAGGGGCTAGCGGGAGCTTGAATGAGCAGTTCTTC.

The gene calls are TRBV10-1 and TRBJ2-5; D unclear. The length of the CDR3 is 15 residues. Trimming took off 2 bases at V and 0 bases at J, with 10 bases between the two ends. Germline-derived CDR1 and CDR2 are WNHNN and SYGVQD (reference sequence). CDR3 DNA: TGCGCCAGCAGTGAGGGGCCAGGCTACCAAGAGACCCAGTACTTC. This gives the protein CASSEGPGYQETQYF.

This clone was counted between two and nine times. Additional DNA sequences in this sample encode the identical CDR3. V gene TRBV7-9 combines with J gene TRBJ1-5; no reliable D call. The germline CDR1 and CDR2 sequences are SEHNR and FQNEAQ (reference sequence). The length of the CDR3 is 12 residues. V was pared by 1 base and J by 7 bases, with 5 bases between. The CDR3 sequence: CASSLEEQPQHF. For the CDR3, the DNA is TGTGCCAGCAGCTTAGAGGAGCAGCCCCAGCATTTT.